Presented here are 31 T cell receptor beta chains from one specimen sequenced in a study of shared clonotypes between healthy human individuals. Here immunoSEQ multiplex PCR was the method, and the copy in TCRdb shows in-frame clones only, minus some. The repertoire holds more than 1 million clones, with approximately 80% as singletons. Sequencing used memory CD4+ T cells from PBMCs. Subset noted: CD45RA-negative fraction. Receptors originate from a man in his late teens or twenties in good health. Some clones in this sample may be carry-over from other donors' samples.

Comments on this clone: The sample has other DNA sequences that encode this CDR3 too. The chain couples TRBV29-1 to TRBJ1-1; D call uncertain. The germline gives CDR1 SQVTM, CDR2 ANQGSEA. Trimming removed 3 bases from V and 1 base from J, with 6 bases in between. The CDR3 has 12 residues. The CDR3 coding sequence is TGCAGCGTTGAGCGAGGGAACACTGAAGCTTTCTTT. Its protein product is CSVERGNTEAFF.

This clone was observed a few times. At one of its ends the junction is not consistent with the germline gene, which may arise from a read error. The V and J genes are TRBV30 and TRBJ1-4; 8 bases are a match to TRBD1. CDR3 length: 11 residues. Germline CDR1 is GTSNPN and CDR2 is SVGIG (reference sequence). The CDR3 region is CAWSAGQGPSF. DNA of the CDR3: TGTGCCTGGAGTGCAGGACAGGGCCCATCATTT.

V usage is TRBV28 and J usage is TRBJ2-7; possible D gene TRBD2, 6 bases. V dropped 6 bases and J dropped 6 bases, with 12 bases sitting between them. The CDR3 spans 12 residues. Germline V gene data show CDR1 as MDHEN and CDR2 as SYDVKM. The CDR3 coding sequence is TGTGCCAGCAGGACTAGTGGTGCCGAGCAGTACTTC. It specifies CASRTSGAEQYF.

This sequence joins TRBV11-2 and TRBJ2-7; tentative D call: TRBD2 (6 bases). V was shortened by 4 bases and J by 3 bases, with 13 bases between the two germline ends. CDR3 length equals 14 residues. CDR1 is SGHAT and CDR2 is FQNNGV in the germline V gene. As DNA, the CDR3 is TGTGCCAGCAGCTCCCGACAGACTAGCTACGAGCAGTACTTC. Protein product: CASSSRQTSYEQYF.

This clone appeared a single time. The CDR3 loop is CASSALGQMNTEAFF. For the CDR3, the DNA is TGTGCCAGCAGCGCTCTGGGACAGATGAACACTGAAGCTTTCTTT. The rearrangement joins TRBV9 to TRBJ1-1; 7 bases map to TRBD1. Germline CDR1 reads SGDLS; CDR2 reads YYNGEE. V lost 3 bases to trimming and J lost 0 bases; unmatched junction nucleotides: 5. The CDR3 runs to 15 residues.

V and J are TRBV7-8 and TRBJ2-7; 11 bases line up with TRBD2. The J segment lost 2 bases and the V segment lost 4 bases, leaving 1 base of the junction unmatched. Germline V gives CDR1 SGHVS, CDR2 FQNEAQ. The CDR3 has 14 amino acids. As DNA, the CDR3 is TGTGCCAGCAGCTGGGGACTAGCGGCCTACGAGCAGTACTTC. It specifies CASSWGLAAYEQYF.

V gene TRBV7-3 combines with J gene TRBJ2-7; a weak D match, TRBD1 (5 bases). The CDR3 extends over 11 amino acids. The V end was cut by 10 bases, the J end by 4 bases, with 11 bases between. Germline values: CDR1 SGHTA, CDR2 FQGTGA. The CDR3 nucleotides read TGTGCCAAGAAGGGGCGGTACGAGCAGTACTTC. Translated, it gives CAKKGRYEQYF.

The chain combines TRBV6-5 with TRBJ2-7, with TRBD2 matching over 7 bases. The CDR3 covers 14 residues. Losses at the gene ends were 6 bases for V and 0 bases for J; bases not matched to a gene: 5. CDR1 MNHEY and CDR2 SVGAGI come from the germline V gene. CDR3 sequence (DNA): TGTGCCAGCAGAAGGCGGGAGCTCTCCTACGAGCAGTACTTC. Translated, it gives CASRRRELSYEQYF.

The V and J genes are TRBV6-5 and TRBJ2-1, with 11 bases fitting TRBD2. The CDR3 contains 15 residues. Germline CDR1 reads MNHEY; CDR2 reads SVGAGI. The junction had 8 bases not matched to a gene; V was cut back by 5 bases and J by 8 bases. CDR3 residues: CASSQTSGRTDEQFF. The CDR3 DNA reads as TGTGCCAGCAGTCAAACTAGCGGGAGAACGGATGAGCAGTTCTTC.

The chain has TRBV19 and TRBJ1-1; D remains unclear. Germline V CDR1 and CDR2: LNHDA, SQIVND (reference sequence). With 0 bases removed from V and 4 bases from J, the gap between germline ends came to 24 bases. The CDR3 is 19 residues long. CDR3 residues: CASSIDRAAPLTSGTEAFF. CDR3 DNA: TGTGCCAGTAGTATAGATCGCGCGGCCCCTTTAACATCGGGCACTGAAGCTTTCTTT.

A note on this clone: The junction departs from germline at one end; a sequencing error may be responsible. The rearrangement links TRBV2 to TRBJ2-7; D perhaps matches TRBD2 (6 bases). The germline V gene encodes CDR1 SNHLY and CDR2 FYNNEI. This CDR3 contains 15 residues. CDR3 amino acids: CASREGLRGTYEQYF. CDR3 in DNA: TGTGCCAGCAGGGAAGGACTGCGGGGCACCTACGAGCAGTACTTC.

This chain uses TRBV9 with TRBJ2-3, with D tentatively TRBD1 or TRBD2 (7 bases each). Germline assignment: CDR1 SGDLS and CDR2 YYNGEE. This CDR3 is 15 amino acids long. V gave up 10 bases and J gave up 6 bases, with 24 bases separating them. CDR3: CAGPGGDPLMDTQYF. CDR3 sequence (DNA): TGTGCCGGTCCAGGGGGGGACCCTCTCATGGATACGCAGTATTTT.

V and J are TRBV28 and TRBJ2-3; the D gene is possibly TRBD1 (5 bases). CDR3 size: 15 residues. V lost 6 bases and J 0 bases, leaving 13 bases between the germline ends. Germline loops: CDR1 MDHEN, CDR2 SYDVKM. CDR3: CASREQTASTDTQYF. CDR3 nucleotides: TGTGCCAGCAGGGAGCAGACAGCCAGCACAGATACGCAGTATTTT.

CDR3 in DNA: TGCGCCAGTGCCACGATGATATCCTACAATGAGCAGTTCTTC. Protein product: CASATMISYNEQFF. The gene calls are TRBV5-1 and TRBJ2-1, with unresolved D. V was pared by 8 bases and J by 1 base, with 13 bases between. This CDR3 contains 14 residues. Germline V gene data show CDR1 as SGHRS and CDR2 as YFSETQ.

V gene TRBV10-3 combines with J gene TRBJ2-7; D call uncertain. Germline V gene lookup returns CDR1 ENHRY and CDR2 SYGVKD. The CDR3 length is 12 residues. V was trimmed by 2 bases and J by 3 bases, leaving 5 bases between them. Here the CDR3 DNA reads TGTGCCATCAGTGAGGGCAGCTACGAGCAGTACTTC. Encoded protein: CAISEGSYEQYF.

This chain uses TRBV6-5 with TRBJ1-2; 8 nucleotides align to TRBD1. CDR3 length equals 13 residues. Germline CDR1 MNHEY, CDR2 SVGAGI. J was trimmed by 4 bases and V by 6 bases; bases with no gene match: 4. For the CDR3, the DNA is TGTGCCAGCAGAAGGGGACAGGCCTATGGCTACACCTTC. Translated, it gives CASRRGQAYGYTF.

Of note for this clone: The sample carries other DNA sequences with the same CDR3. J is TRBJ2-7 and V is TRBV9; perhaps TRBD2 as D (6 bases). V lost 0 bases and J lost 2, with 9 bases in between. CDR3 length: 14 amino acids. Germline V gene lookup returns CDR1 SGDLS and CDR2 YYNGEE. This CDR3 is CASSVGGTPYEQYF. The CDR3 nucleotides are TGTGCCAGCAGCGTAGGCGGGACCCCCTACGAGCAGTACTTC.

In this sample, this clone turned up once. The gene calls are TRBV11-2 and TRBJ1-1; maybe TRBD1 (6 bases). Germline lookup yields CDR1 SGHAT and CDR2 FQNNGV. CDR3 length equals 15 residues. V shed 3 bases and J shed 3 bases, with 14 bases lying between them. CDR3 coding DNA: TGTGCCAGCAGCTTGAGGACAGCTACATACACTGAAGCTTTCTTT. Amino acid sequence: CASSLRTATYTEAFF.

This clone was seen more than once but under ten times. This chain uses TRBV19 with TRBJ2-3, with 10 bases aligning to TRBD2. Trimming removed 3 bases from V and 0 bases from J; junction bases left unmatched: 3. The germline V gene has CDR1 LNHDA and CDR2 SQIVND (reference sequence). The CDR3 has 16 residues. Here the CDR3 reads CASSMGTSASTDTQYF. CDR3 DNA sequence: TGTGCCAGTAGTATGGGGACTAGCGCTAGCACAGATACGCAGTATTTT.

V usage is TRBV2 and J usage is TRBJ2-1; D is tentatively TRBD1 or TRBD2 (5 bases each). CDR3 length: 13 residues. Germline lookup yields CDR1 SNHLY and CDR2 FYNNEI. V lost 4 bases and J lost 7, with 11 bases in between. CDR3 region: CASSVRDGNEQFF. The CDR3 nucleotides are TGTGCCAGCAGTGTCAGGGACGGGAATGAGCAGTTCTTC.

The chain carries TRBV10-1 and TRBJ2-7, with D perhaps being TRBD1 or TRBD2 (5 bases each). Trimming took off 9 bases at V and 1 base at J, with 16 bases between the two ends. Germline CDR1 and CDR2: WNHNN and SYGVQD (reference sequence). This CDR3 is built from 14 residues. The CDR3 DNA follows: TGCGCCAGTCAGAAAAGGGACGGATCCTACGAGCAGTACTTC. It encodes CASQKRDGSYEQYF.

This chain connects TRBV29-1 to TRBJ2-5, with a possible D match to TRBD1 (6 bases). The CDR3 runs 14 residues. Trimming shortened V by 6 bases and J by 5 bases, and 19 bases separated the two germline ends. Germline V gene data show CDR1 as SQVTM and CDR2 as ANQGSEA. In DNA, the CDR3 is TGCAGCGTCGCCGCCACAGGGTCATTGGAGACCCAGTACTTC. It encodes CSVAATGSLETQYF.

About this clone itself: This sequence is one base from a far larger clone and is likely a read error. Other DNA sequences in this specimen translate into the identical CDR3. The rearrangement links TRBV6-1 to TRBJ2-5; D is unresolved. V gave up 0 bases and J gave up 4 bases, with 3 bases separating them. This CDR3 spans 12 amino acids. Germline V gene lookup returns CDR1 MNHNS and CDR2 SASEGT. This chain's CDR3 is CASSEAGETQYF. Written as DNA, the CDR3 is TGTGCCAGCAGTGAAGCGGGAGAGACCCAGTACTTC.

This clone was detected once. V and J are TRBV27 and TRBJ1-5, with D hard to call. The CDR3 has 16 residues. Germline assignment: CDR1 MNHEY and CDR2 SMNVEV (reference sequence). V was cut by 3 bases and J by 0 bases, with 12 bases left in between. The CDR3 region has the DNA TGTGCCAGCAGTTTGACACATAGGGATAGCAATCAGCCCCAGCATTTT. Translating gives CASSLTHRDSNQPQHF.

The chain combines TRBV9 with TRBJ2-5, with 7 bases identical to TRBD1. CDR3 length: 16 amino acids. The ends lost 0 bases at V and 1 base at J; junction bases unmatched: 6. CDR1 and CDR2 from the germline V gene are SGDLS and YYNGEE. CDR3 residues: CASSVVGRGSQETQYF. DNA of the CDR3: TGTGCCAGCAGCGTAGTCGGCAGGGGGTCCCAAGAGACCCAGTACTTC.

The rearrangement uses TRBV5-1 and TRBJ2-2; TRBD1 or TRBD2 may be the D gene (6 bases each). Germline V gene data show CDR1 as SGHRS and CDR2 as YFSETQ. The CDR3 has 15 amino acids. Trimming cost V 5 bases and J 6 bases, with 17 bases left between them. CDR3 nucleotide sequence: TGCGCCAGCAGTGCCGGAGGGGGGAATCCCGGGGAGCTGTTTTTT. This sequence encodes CASSAGGGNPGELFF.

This CDR3 is CACRQGIYEQYF. In DNA form, the CDR3 reads TGTGCCTGCCGACAGGGCATCTACGAGCAGTACTTC. V and J are TRBV28 and TRBJ2-7; 7 nucleotides match TRBD1. The CDR3 is made up of 12 amino acids. Germline-derived CDR1 and CDR2 are MDHEN and SYDVKM. With 11 bases clipped from V and 3 bases from J, the junction kept 7 bases outside the gene matches.

The chain combines TRBV9 with TRBJ1-6, with TRBD1 matching 7 bases. The CDR3 runs to 15 residues. With V trimmed by 2 bases and J by 13 bases, 12 bases remained unmatched. CDR1 SGDLS and CDR2 YYNGEE come from the germline V gene. As DNA, the CDR3 is TGTGCCAGCAGCGTGGCAGACGACAGGGCCTATCCCCTCCACTTT. Translation: CASSVADDRAYPLHF.

The rearrangement links TRBV7-9 to TRBJ1-1; the D is unclear. The CDR3 extends over 15 amino acids. Germline lookup yields CDR1 SEHNR and CDR2 FQNEAQ (reference sequence). The V and J ends lost 1 base and 6 bases respectively, with 15 bases between them. This chain's CDR3 is CASSLVDLAGSEAFF. The CDR3 nucleotides read TGTGCCAGCAGCTTAGTCGACCTGGCGGGGTCTGAAGCTTTCTTT.

The chain carries TRBV7-2 and TRBJ1-5; D ambiguous. The germline gives CDR1 SGHTA, CDR2 FQGNSA. The V end lost 1 base, the J end lost 6 bases, and 7 bases lay between the germline ends. The CDR3 length is 13 residues. The CDR3 DNA sequence: TGTGCCAGCAGCTTAGAATCCCGTCAGCCCCAGCATTTT. Translating it yields CASSLESRQPQHF.

The chain is built from TRBV30 and TRBJ2-5, with a weak D call TRBD1 (5 bases). Germline-derived CDR1 and CDR2 are GTSNPN and SVGIG (reference sequence). CDR3 length: 13 residues. V lost 2 bases and J lost 2, with 9 bases in between. This chain's CDR3 is CAWSLGVQETQYF. CDR3 coding DNA: TGTGCCTGGAGTTTAGGGGTTCAAGAGACCCAGTACTTC.